Below, one T cell receptor (beta chain) is given with its context. Its matching antigen is unknown. This specimen belongs to a study of cytomegalovirus exposure and HLA in healthy donors. Notes on the study in general: Diagnosis of cytomegalovirus status made by the classifier reportedly showed high specificity and sensitivity. Many donors carried some public TCRs, although rarity characterized most TCR sequences.

CDR3 length: 13 residues. Trimming shortened V by 0 bases and J by 4 bases, and 6 bases separated the two germline ends. CDR1 is MNHEY, CDR2 SMNVEV, per germline (reference sequence). Measured with immunoSEQ multiplex PCR; TCRdb has only the in-frame clones, and not every one. The sample has under 250,000 clones, about 90% seen once; the top ten hold more than 10%. The V and J genes are TRBV27 and TRBJ2-5; D not certain. This TCR was recovered from a man younger than 35 in good health and CMV-seropositive. Specimen: PBMCs. This CDR3 is CASSLSFPETQYF. CDR3 DNA: TGTGCCAGCAGTTTATCATTCCCAGAGACCCAGTACTTC.